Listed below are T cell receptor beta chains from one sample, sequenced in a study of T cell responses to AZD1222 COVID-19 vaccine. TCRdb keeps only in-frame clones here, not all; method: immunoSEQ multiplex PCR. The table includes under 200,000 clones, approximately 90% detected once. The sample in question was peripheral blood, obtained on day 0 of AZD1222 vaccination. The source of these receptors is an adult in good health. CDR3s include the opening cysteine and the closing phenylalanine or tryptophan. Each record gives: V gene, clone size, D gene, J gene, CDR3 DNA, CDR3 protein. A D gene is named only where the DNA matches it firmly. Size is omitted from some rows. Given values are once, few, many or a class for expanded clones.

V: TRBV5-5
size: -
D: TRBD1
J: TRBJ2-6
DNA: TGTGCCAGCAGCTTTAGGGGACAGGGGAATACTGGGGCCAACGTCCTGACTTTC
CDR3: CASSFRGQGNTGANVLTF

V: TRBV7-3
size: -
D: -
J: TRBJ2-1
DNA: TGTGCCAGCAGCTTACTTTTTCGGGCTGAGCAGTTCTTC
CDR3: CASSLLFRAEQFF

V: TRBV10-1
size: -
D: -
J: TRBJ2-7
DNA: TGCGCCAGCAGGAGGGGCGACCCCTACGAGCAGTACTTC
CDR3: CASRRGDPYEQYF

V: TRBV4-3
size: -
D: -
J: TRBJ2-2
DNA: TGCGCCAGCAGCCAAGACCCCTACTCAAGTTCGAACACCGGGGAGCTGTTTTTT
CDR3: CASSQDPYSSSNTGELFF

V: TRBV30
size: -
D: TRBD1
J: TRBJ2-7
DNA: TGTGCCTACCGACCAAGGGCAGGGGGTGGCGAGCAGTACTTC
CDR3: CAYRPRAGGGEQYF

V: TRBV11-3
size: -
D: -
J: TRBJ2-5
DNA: TGTGCCAGCAGCGGCCAGGCAGGGGCCGGGGGCTTCCAAGAGACCCAGTACTTC
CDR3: CASSGQAGAGGFQETQYF

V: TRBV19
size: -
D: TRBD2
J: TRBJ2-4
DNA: TGTGCCAGTACCCCGGGACTAGCCGGCCAGGTGAACATTCAGTACTTC
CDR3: CASTPGLAGQVNIQYF

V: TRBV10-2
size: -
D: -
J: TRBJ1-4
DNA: TGCGCCAGCGGAGGACAAGAAGGTGAAAAACTGTTTTTT
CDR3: CASGGQEGEKLFF

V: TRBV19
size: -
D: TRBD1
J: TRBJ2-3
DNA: TGTGCCAGTAGCCGACAGGGCGAGTGGAGTACGCAGTATTTT
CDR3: CASSRQGEWSTQYF

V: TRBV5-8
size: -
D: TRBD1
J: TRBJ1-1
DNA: TGTGCCAGCAGCTTACCGACAGGGGAGAACACTGAAGCTTTCTTT
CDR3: CASSLPTGENTEAFF

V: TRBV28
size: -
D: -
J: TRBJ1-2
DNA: TGTGCCAGCAGTCTCCTTTATGGCTACACCTTC
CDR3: CASSLLYGYTF

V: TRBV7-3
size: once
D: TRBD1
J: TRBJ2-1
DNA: TGTGCCAGCAGCTTTGTCAGGGGGAGCAACAATGAGCAGTTCTTC
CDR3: CASSFVRGSNNEQFF

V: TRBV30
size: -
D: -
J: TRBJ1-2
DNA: TGTGCCTGGAGTAGGACGGACTATGGCTACACCTTC
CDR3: CAWSRTDYGYTF

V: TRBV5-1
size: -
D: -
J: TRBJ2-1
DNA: TGCGCCAGCAGCTTAGGACAGAGCTCCTACAATGAGCAGTTCTTC
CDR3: CASSLGQSSYNEQFF

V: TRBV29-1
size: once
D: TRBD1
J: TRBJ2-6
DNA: TGCAGCGTGACGACAGGGACGGGGGCCAACGTCCTGACTTTC
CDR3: CSVTTGTGANVLTF

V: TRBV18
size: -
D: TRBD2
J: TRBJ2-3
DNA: TGTGCCAGCTCACCTTCTTTCCTAGCGGGCACAGATACGCAGTATTTT
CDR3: CASSPSFLAGTDTQYF

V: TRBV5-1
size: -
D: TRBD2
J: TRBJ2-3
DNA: TGCGCCAGCAGCGGACCGACTAGCGTTGACACAGATACGCAGTATTTT
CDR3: CASSGPTSVDTDTQYF

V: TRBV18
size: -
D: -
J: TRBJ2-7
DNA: TGTGCCAGCTCCTCCCAGGAAGGGTACGAGCAGTACTTC
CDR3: CASSSQEGYEQYF

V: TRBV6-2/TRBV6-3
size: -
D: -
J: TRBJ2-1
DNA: TGTGCCAGCAGTACCCCCAGGGGGGCGGGTCACAATGAGCAGTTCTTC
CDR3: CASSTPRGAGHNEQFF

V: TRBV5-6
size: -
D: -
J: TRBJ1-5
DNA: TGTGCCAGCAGCTTATGGACGCTCAATCAGCCCCAGCATTTT
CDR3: CASSLWTLNQPQHF

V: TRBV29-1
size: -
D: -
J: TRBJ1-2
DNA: TGCAGCGTTGAACCCGAAACTGGGTATGGCTACACCTTC
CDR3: CSVEPETGYGYTF

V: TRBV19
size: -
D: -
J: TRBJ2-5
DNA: TGTGCCAGTAGCCAGGCCCTTAGGCAGACCCAGTACTTC
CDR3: CASSQALRQTQYF

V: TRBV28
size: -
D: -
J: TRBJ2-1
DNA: TGTGCCAGCGGGACCCACAATGAGCAGTTCTTC
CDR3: CASGTHNEQFF

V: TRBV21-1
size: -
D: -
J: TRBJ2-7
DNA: TGTGCCAATCTATCGACAGCAACCTACGAGCAGTACTTC
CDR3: CANLSTATYEQYF

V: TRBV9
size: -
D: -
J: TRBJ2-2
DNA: TGTGCCAGCAGCGTAGACGATACCGGGGAGCTGTTTTTT
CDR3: CASSVDDTGELFF

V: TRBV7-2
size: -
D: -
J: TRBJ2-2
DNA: TGTGCCAGCAGCTTGACCCTGAACACCGGGGAGCTGTTTTTT
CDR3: CASSLTLNTGELFF

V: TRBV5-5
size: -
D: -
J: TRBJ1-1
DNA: TGTGCCAGCAGCTTGGTTCTCGTACTCGAAGCTTTCTTT
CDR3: CASSLVLVLEAFF

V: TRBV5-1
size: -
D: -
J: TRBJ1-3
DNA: TGCGCCAGCAGCTTGGGACAGGTGAACTCTGGAAACACCATATATTTT
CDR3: CASSLGQVNSGNTIYF

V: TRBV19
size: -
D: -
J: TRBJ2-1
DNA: TGTGCCAGTAGTGCTACCCCATACAATGAGCAGTTCTTC
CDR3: CASSATPYNEQFF

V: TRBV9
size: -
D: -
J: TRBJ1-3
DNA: TGTGCCACGGGTCCCCTCGGGGGAAACACCATATATTTT
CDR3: CATGPLGGNTIYF

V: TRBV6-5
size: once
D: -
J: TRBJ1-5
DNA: TGTGCCAGCAGTTACCTGGACGTAAATCAGCCCCAGCATTTT
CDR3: CASSYLDVNQPQHF

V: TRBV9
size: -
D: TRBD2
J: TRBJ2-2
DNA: TGTGCCAGCAGCGTAGGGACTAGCGGGAGGGTTAAAGGCACCGGGGAGCTGTTTTTT
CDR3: CASSVGTSGRVKGTGELFF

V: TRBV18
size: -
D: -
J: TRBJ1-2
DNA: TGTGCCAGCTCACCCGACAGGCTTACTAACTATGGCTACACCTTC
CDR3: CASSPDRLTNYGYTF

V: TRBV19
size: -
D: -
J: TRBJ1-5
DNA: TGTGCCAGTAGTATACTCCGGGAGCCCCAGCATTTT
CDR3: CASSILREPQHF

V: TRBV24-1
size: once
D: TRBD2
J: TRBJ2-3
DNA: TGTGCCACCAGTGGTTTGGAGCGGGAGCGCGCAGATACGCAGTATTTT
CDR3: CATSGLERERADTQYF

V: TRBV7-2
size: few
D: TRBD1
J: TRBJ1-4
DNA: TGTGCCAGCAGCTTAGCTGGGACAGGGGCTGAAAAACTGTTTTTT
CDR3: CASSLAGTGAEKLFF